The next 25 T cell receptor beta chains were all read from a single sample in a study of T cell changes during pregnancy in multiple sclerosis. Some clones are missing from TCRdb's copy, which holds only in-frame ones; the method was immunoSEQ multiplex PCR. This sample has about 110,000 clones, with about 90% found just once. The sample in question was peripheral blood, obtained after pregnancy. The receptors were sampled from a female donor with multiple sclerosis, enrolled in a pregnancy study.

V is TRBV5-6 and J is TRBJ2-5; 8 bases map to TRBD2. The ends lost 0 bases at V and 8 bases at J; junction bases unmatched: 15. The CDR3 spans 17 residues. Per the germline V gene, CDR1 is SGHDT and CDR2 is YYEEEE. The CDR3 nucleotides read TGTGCCAGCAGCTTGGGGGGGGTAGCGGGGTCCAAGAGAACCCAGTACTTC. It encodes CASSLGGVAGSKRTQYF. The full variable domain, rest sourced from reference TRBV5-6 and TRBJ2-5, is DAGVTQSPTHLIKTRGQQVTLRCSPKSGHDTVSWYQQALGQGPQFIFQYYEEEERQRGNFPDRFSGHQFPNYSSELNVNALLLGDSALYLCASSLGGVAGSKRTQYFGPGTRLLVL.

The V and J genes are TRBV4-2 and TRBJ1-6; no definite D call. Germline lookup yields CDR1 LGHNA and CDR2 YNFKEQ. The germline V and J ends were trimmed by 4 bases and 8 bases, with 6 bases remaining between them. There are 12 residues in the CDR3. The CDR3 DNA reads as TGTGCCAGCAGCCGACAAGATTCACCCCTCCACTTT. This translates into CASSRQDSPLHF.

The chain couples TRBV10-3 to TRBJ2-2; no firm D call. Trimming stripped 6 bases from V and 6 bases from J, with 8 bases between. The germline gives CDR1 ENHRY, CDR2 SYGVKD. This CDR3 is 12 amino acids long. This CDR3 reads CAIRPLAGELFF. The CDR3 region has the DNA TGTGCCATCAGACCCCTAGCCGGGGAGCTGTTTTTT.

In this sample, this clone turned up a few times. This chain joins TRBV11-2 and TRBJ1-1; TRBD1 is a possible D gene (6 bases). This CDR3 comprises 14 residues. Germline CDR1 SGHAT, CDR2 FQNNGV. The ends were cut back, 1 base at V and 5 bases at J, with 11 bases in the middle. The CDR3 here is CASSLAGGGTEAFF. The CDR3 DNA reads TGTGCCAGCAGCTTAGCGGGGGGCGGGACTGAAGCTTTCTTT.

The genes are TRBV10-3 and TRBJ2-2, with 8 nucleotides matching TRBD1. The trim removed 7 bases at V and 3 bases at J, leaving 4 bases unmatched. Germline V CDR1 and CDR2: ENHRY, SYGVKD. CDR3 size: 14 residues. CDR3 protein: CAINPDRDTGELFF. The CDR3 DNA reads TGTGCCATCAACCCGGACAGGGACACCGGGGAGCTGTTTTTT.

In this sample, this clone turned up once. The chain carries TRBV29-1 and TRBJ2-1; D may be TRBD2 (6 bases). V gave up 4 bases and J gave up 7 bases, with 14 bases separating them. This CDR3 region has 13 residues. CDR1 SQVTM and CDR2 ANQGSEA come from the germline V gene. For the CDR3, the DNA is TGCAGCGTTGGGATGAGGGCGGGGAATGAGCAGTTCTTC. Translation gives CSVGMRAGNEQFF.

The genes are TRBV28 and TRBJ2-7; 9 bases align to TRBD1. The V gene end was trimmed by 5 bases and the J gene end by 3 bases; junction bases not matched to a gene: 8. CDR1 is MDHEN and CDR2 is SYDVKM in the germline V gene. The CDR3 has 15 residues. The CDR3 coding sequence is TGTGCCAGCAGTGCGACCGGGACAGGGAGCTACGAGCAGTACTTC. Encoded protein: CASSATGTGSYEQYF. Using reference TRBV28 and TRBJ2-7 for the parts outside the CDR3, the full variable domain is DVKVTQSSRYLVKRTGEKVFLECVQDMDHENMFWYRQDPGLGLRLIYFSYDVKMKEKGDIPEGYSVSREKKERFSLILESASTNQTSMYLCASSATGTGSYEQYFGPGTRLTVT.

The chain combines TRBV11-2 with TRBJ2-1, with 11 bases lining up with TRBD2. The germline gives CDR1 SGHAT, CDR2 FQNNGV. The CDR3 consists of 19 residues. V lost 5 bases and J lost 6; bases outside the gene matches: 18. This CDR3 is CASSPPSRLAGGILNEQFF. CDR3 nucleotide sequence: TGTGCCAGCAGCCCGCCCTCGAGGCTAGCGGGAGGAATTCTCAATGAGCAGTTCTTC.

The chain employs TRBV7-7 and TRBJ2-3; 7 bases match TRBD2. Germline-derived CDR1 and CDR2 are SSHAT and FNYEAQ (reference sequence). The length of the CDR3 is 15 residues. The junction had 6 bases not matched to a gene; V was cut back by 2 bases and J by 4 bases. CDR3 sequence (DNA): TGTGCCAGCAGCTTACTGGCGGGGGTCCCAGATACGCAGTATTTT. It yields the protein CASSLLAGVPDTQYF.

As DNA, the CDR3 is TGTGCCAGCAGCGCTCGTCCGGGACTCTCTGGAAACACCATATATTTT. Translated: CASSARPGLSGNTIYF. V usage is TRBV11-2 and J usage is TRBJ1-3; maybe TRBD1 (5 bases). V dropped 5 bases and J dropped 0 bases, with 14 bases sitting between them. Germline loops: CDR1 SGHAT, CDR2 FQNNGV. The CDR3 sequence is 16 residues long.

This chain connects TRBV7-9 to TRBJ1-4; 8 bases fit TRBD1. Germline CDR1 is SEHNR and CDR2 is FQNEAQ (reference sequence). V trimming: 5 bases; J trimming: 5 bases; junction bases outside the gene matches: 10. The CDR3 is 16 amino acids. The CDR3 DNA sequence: TGTGCCAGCAGCCCGGGACAGGCCCATCGGAATGAAAAACTGTTTTTT. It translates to CASSPGQAHRNEKLFF.

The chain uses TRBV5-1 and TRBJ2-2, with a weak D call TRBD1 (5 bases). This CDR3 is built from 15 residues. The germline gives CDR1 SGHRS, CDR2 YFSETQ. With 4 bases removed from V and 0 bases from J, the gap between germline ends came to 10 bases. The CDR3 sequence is CASSHDSPNTGELFF. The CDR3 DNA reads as TGCGCCAGCAGCCACGACAGCCCGAACACCGGGGAGCTGTTTTTT.

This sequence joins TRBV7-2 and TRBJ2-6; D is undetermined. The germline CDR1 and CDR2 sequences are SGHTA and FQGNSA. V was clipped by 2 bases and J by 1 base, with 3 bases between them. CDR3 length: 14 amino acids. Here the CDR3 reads CASSLYSGANVLTF. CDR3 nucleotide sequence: TGTGCCAGCAGCTTATATTCTGGGGCCAACGTCCTGACTTTC.

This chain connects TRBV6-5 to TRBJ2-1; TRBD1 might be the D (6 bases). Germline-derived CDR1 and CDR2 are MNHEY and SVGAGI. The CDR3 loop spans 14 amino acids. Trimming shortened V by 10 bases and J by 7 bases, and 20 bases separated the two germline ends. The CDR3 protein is CATISRGLGNEQFF. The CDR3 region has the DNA TGTGCCACGATATCCAGGGGTCTAGGGAATGAGCAGTTCTTC.

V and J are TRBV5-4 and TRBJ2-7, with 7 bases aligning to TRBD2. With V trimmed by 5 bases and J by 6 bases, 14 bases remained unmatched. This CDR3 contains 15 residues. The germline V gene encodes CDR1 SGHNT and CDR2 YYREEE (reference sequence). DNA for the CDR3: TGTGCCAGCAGGGACCCTACGGCGGGAGTCTCCGAGCAGTACTTC. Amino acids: CASRDPTAGVSEQYF.

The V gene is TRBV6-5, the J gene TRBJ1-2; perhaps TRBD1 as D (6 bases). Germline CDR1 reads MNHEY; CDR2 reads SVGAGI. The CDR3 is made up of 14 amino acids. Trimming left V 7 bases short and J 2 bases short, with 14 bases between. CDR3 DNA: TGTGCCAGCATTGGGGGCAAGGGAAACTATGGCTACACCTTC. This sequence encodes CASIGGKGNYGYTF.

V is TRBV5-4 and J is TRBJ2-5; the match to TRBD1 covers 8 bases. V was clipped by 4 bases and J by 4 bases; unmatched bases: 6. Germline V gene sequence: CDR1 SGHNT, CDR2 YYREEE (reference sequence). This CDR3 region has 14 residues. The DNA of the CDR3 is TGTGCCAGCAGCGGGGGGACAGGACGAGAGACCCAGTACTTC. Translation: CASSGGTGRETQYF.

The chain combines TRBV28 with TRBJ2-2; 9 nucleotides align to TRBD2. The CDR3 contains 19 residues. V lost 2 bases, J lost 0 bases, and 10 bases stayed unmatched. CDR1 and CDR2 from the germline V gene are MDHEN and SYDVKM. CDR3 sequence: CASSLGGLAGPANTGELFF. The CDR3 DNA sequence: TGTGCCAGCAGTTTAGGTGGCCTAGCGGGACCAGCGAACACCGGGGAGCTGTTTTTT. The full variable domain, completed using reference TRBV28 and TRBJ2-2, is DVKVTQSSRYLVKRTGEKVFLECVQDMDHENMFWYRQDPGLGLRLIYFSYDVKMKEKGDIPEGYSVSREKKERFSLILESASTNQTSMYLCASSLGGLAGPANTGELFFGEGSRLTVL.

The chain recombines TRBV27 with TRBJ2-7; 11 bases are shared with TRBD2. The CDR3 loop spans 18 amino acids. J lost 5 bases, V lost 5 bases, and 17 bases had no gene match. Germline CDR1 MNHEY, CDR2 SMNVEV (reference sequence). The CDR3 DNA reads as TGTGCCAGCAGTCCGCGAGGAAAGGTAGCGGGAGGGCCGGACGAGCAGTACTTC. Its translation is CASSPRGKVAGGPDEQYF.

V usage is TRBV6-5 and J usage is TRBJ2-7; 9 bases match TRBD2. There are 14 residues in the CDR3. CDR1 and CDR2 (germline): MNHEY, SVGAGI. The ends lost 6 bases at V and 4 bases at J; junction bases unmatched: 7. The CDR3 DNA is TGTGCCAGCAGCCAGACTAGCGGAGGTTACGAGCAGTACTTC. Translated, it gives CASSQTSGGYEQYF.

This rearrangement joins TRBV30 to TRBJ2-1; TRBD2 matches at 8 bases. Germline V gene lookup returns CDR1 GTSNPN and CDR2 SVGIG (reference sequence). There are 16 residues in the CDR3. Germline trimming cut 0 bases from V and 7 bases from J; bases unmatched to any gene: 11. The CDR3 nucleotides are TGTGCCTGGAGTGTAGGATTCTCTAGCGGGTGGAATGAGCAGTTCTTC. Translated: CAWSVGFSSGWNEQFF.

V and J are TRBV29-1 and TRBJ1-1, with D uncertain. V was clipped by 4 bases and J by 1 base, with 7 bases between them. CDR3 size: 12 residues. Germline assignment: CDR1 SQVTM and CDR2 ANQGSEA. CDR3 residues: CSVVRQNTEAFF. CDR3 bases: TGCAGCGTTGTCAGGCAGAACACTGAAGCTTTCTTT.

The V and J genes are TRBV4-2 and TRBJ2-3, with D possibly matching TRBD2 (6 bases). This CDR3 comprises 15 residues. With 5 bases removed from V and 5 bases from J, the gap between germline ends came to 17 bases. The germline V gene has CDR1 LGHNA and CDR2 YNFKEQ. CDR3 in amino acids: CASSVAQREVDTQYF. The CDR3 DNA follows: TGTGCCAGCAGCGTTGCCCAAAGGGAGGTAGATACGCAGTATTTT.

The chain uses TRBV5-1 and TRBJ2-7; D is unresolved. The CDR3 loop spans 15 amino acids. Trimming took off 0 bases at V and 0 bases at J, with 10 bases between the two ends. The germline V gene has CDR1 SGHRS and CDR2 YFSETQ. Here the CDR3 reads CASSLAPRSSYEQYF. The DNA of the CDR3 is TGCGCCAGCAGCTTGGCCCCTCGCAGCTCCTACGAGCAGTACTTC.

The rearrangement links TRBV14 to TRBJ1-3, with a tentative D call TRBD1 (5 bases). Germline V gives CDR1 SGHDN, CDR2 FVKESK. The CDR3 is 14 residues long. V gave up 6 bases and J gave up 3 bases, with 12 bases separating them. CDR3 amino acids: CASRPGLGGNTIYF. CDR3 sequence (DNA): TGTGCCAGCAGGCCAGGGCTAGGTGGAAACACCATATATTTT.